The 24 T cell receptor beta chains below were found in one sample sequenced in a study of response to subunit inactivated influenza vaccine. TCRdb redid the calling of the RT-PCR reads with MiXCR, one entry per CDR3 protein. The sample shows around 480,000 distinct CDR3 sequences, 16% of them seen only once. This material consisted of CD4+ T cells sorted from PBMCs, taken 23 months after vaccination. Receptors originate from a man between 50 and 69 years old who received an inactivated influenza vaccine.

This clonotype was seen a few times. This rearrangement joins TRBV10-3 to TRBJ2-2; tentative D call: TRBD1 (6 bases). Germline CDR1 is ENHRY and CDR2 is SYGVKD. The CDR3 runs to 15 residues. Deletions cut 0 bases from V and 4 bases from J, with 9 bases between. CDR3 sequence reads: CAISESTGSTGELFF. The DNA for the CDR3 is TGTGCCATCAGTGAGTCAACAGGGAGCACCGGGGAGCTGTTTTTT.

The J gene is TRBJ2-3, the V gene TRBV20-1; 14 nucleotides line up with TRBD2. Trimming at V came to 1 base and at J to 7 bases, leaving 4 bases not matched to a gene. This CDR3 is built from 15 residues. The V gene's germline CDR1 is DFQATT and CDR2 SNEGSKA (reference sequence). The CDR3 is CSARVGLAGAYTQYF. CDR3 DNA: TGCAGTGCTAGAGTGGGACTAGCGGGAGCCTATACGCAGTATTTT.

The CDR3 loop reads CAWIAVANTEAFF. The CDR3 DNA reads as TGTGCCTGGATTGCAGTTGCGAACACTGAAGCTTTCTTT. The V call is TRBV30, the J call TRBJ1-1; D unresolved. Looked up from germline, CDR1 is GTSNPN and CDR2 is SVGIG (reference sequence). Deletions cut 4 bases from V and 1 base from J, with 10 bases between. This CDR3 spans 13 amino acids.

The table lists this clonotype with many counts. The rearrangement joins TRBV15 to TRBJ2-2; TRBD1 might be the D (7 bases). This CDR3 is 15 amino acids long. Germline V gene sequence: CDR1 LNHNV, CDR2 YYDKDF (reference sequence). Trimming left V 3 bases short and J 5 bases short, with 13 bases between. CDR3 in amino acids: CATSSRQGGTGELFF. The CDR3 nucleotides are TGTGCCACCAGCAGCCGACAGGGAGGTACCGGGGAGCTGTTTTTT.

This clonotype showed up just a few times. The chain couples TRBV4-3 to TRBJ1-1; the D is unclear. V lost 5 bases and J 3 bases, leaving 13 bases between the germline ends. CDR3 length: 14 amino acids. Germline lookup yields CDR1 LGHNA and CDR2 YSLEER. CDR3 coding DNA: TGCGCCAGCAGCGGGCTTTCTACCGACACTGAAGCTTTCTTT. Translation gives CASSGLSTDTEAFF.

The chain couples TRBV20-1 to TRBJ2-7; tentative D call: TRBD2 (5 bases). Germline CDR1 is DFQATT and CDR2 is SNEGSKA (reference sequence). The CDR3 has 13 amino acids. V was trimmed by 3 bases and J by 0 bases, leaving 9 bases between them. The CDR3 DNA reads TGCAGTGCTAGGCAGCGGATCTCCTACGAGCAGTACTTC. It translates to CSARQRISYEQYF.

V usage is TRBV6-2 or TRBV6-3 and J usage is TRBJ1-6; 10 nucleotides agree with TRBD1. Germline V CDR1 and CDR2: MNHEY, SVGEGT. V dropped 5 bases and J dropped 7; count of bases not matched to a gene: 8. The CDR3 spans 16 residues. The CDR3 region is CASSDPDRGRNSPLHF. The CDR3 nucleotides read TGTGCCAGCAGTGACCCGGACAGGGGGAGAAATTCACCCCTCCACTTT.

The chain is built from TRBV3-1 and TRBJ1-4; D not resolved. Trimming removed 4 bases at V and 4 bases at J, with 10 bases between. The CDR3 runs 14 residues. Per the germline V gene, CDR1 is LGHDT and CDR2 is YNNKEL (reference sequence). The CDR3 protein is CASSLRASNEKLFF. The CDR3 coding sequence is TGTGCCAGCAGCCTCCGGGCCAGTAATGAAAAACTGTTTTTT.

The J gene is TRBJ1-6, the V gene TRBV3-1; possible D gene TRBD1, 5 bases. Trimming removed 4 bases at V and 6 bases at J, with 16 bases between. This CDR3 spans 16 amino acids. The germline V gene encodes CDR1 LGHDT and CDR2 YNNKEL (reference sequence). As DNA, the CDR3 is TGTGCCAGCAGCCCATCCCCGGGACGGGTTAATTCACCCCTCCACTTT. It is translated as CASSPSPGRVNSPLHF. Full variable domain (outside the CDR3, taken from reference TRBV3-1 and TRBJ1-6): DTAVSQTPKYLVTQMGNDKSIKCEQNLGHDTMYWYKQDSKKFLKIMFSYNNKELIINETVPNRFSPKSPDKAHLNLHINSLELGDSAVYFCASSPSPGRVNSPLHFGNGTRLTVT.

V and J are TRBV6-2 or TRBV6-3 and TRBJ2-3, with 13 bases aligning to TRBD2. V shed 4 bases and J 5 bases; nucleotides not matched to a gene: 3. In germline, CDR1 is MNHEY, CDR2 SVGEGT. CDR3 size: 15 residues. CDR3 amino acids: CASSWGLAGRDTQYF. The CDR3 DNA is TGTGCCAGCAGTTGGGGACTAGCGGGGAGAGATACGCAGTATTTT.

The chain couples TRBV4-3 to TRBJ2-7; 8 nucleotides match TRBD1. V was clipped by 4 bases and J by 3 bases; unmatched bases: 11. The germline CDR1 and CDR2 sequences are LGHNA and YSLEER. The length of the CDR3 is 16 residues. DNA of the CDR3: TGCGCCAGCAGCCCAAACAACCGGGACAGGATCTACGAGCAGTACTTC. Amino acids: CASSPNNRDRIYEQYF.

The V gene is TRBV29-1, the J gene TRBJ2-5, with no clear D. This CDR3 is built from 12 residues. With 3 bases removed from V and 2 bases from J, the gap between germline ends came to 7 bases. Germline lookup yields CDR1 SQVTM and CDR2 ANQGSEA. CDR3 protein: CSVEGIQETQYF. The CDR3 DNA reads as TGCAGCGTTGAGGGGATTCAAGAGACCCAGTACTTC.

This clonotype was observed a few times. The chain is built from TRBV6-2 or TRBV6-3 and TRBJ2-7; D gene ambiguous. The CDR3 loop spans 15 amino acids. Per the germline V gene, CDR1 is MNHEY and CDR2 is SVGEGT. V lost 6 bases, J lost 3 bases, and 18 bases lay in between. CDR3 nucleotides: TGTGCCAGCAGCTACCCCCCTGGGCGGAGCTACGAGCAGTACTTC. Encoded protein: CASSYPPGRSYEQYF.

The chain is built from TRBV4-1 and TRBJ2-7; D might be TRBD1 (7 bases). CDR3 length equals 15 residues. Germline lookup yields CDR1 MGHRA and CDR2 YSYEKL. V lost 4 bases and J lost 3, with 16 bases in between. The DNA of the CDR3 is TGCGCCAGCAGCCGGACAGGCGCGGGGAACTACGAGCAGTACTTC. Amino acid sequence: CASSRTGAGNYEQYF.

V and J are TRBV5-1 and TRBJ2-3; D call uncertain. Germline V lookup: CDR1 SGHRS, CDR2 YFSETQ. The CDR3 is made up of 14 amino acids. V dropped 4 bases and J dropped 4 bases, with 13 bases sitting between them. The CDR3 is CASSTAQVPDTQYF. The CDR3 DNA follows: TGCGCCAGCAGCACCGCCCAGGTGCCAGATACGCAGTATTTT.

The CDR3 loop reads CASSPAGYNSPLHF. CDR3 bases: TGTGCCAGCAGCCCAGCCGGGTATAATTCACCCCTCCACTTT. The chain combines TRBV7-9 with TRBJ1-6; D unresolved. This CDR3 is 14 amino acids long. V was cut by 5 bases and J by 4 bases, with 9 bases left in between. Per the germline V gene, CDR1 is SEHNR and CDR2 is FQNEAQ (reference sequence).

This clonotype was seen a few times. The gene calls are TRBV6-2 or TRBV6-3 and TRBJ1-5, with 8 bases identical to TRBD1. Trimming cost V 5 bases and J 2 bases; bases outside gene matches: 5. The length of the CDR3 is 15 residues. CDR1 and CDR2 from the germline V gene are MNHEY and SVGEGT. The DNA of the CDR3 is TGTGCCAGCAGTCCCTCGGGACAGGGCAATCAGCCCCAGCATTTT. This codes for CASSPSGQGNQPQHF.

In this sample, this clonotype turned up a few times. The CDR3 bases are TGTGCCAGCAGCCCGGGACAAAACAATGAGCAGTTCTTC. Protein sequence: CASSPGQNNEQFF. This sequence joins TRBV14 and TRBJ2-1; TRBD1 might be the D (6 bases). The CDR3 runs to 13 residues. Germline V gives CDR1 SGHDN, CDR2 FVKESK. Trimming took 4 bases from V and 5 from J, leaving 9 bases between them.

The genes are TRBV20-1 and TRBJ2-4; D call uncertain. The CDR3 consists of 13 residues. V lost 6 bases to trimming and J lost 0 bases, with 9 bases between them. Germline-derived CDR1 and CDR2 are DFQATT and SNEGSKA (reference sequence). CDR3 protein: CSASNLAKNIQYF. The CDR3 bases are TGCAGTGCAAGCAATCTAGCCAAAAACATTCAGTACTTC.

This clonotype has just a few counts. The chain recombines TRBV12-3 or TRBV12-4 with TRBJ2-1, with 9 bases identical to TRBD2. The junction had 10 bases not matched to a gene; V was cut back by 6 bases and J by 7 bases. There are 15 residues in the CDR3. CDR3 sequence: CASRTASGGTNEQFF. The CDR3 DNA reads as TGTGCCAGCAGGACAGCCAGCGGGGGGACGAATGAGCAGTTCTTC.

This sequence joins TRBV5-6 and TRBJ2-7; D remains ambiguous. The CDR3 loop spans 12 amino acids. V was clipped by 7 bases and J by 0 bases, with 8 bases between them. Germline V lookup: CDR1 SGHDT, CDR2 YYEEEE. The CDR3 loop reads CASGLSSYEQYF. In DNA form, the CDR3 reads TGTGCCAGCGGCCTTAGCTCCTACGAGCAGTACTTC. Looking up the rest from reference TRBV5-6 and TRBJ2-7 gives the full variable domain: DAGVTQSPTHLIKTRGQQVTLRCSPKSGHDTVSWYQQALGQGPQFIFQYYEEEERQRGNFPDRFSGHQFPNYSSELNVNALLLGDSALYLCASGLSSYEQYFGPGTRLTVT.

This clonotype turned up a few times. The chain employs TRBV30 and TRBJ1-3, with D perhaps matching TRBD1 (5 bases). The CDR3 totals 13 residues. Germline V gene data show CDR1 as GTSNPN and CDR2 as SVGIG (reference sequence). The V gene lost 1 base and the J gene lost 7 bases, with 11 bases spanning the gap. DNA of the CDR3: TGTGCCTGGAGTGGTCAGGGCCTCAACACCATATATTTT. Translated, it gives CAWSGQGLNTIYF.

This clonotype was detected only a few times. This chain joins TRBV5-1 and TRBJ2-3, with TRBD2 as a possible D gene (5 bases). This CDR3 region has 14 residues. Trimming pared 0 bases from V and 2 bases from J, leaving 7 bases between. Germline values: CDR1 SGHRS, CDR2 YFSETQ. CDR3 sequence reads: CASSLERSTDTQYF. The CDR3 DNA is TGCGCCAGCAGCTTGGAGCGGTCCACAGATACGCAGTATTTT.

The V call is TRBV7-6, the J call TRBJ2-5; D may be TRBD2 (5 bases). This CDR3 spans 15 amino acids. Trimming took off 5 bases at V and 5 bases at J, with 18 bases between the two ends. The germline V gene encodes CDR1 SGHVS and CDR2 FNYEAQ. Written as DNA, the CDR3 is TGTGCCAGCAGCGCTTACGGACTTTCTCTCGAGACCCAGTACTTC. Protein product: CASSAYGLSLETQYF.